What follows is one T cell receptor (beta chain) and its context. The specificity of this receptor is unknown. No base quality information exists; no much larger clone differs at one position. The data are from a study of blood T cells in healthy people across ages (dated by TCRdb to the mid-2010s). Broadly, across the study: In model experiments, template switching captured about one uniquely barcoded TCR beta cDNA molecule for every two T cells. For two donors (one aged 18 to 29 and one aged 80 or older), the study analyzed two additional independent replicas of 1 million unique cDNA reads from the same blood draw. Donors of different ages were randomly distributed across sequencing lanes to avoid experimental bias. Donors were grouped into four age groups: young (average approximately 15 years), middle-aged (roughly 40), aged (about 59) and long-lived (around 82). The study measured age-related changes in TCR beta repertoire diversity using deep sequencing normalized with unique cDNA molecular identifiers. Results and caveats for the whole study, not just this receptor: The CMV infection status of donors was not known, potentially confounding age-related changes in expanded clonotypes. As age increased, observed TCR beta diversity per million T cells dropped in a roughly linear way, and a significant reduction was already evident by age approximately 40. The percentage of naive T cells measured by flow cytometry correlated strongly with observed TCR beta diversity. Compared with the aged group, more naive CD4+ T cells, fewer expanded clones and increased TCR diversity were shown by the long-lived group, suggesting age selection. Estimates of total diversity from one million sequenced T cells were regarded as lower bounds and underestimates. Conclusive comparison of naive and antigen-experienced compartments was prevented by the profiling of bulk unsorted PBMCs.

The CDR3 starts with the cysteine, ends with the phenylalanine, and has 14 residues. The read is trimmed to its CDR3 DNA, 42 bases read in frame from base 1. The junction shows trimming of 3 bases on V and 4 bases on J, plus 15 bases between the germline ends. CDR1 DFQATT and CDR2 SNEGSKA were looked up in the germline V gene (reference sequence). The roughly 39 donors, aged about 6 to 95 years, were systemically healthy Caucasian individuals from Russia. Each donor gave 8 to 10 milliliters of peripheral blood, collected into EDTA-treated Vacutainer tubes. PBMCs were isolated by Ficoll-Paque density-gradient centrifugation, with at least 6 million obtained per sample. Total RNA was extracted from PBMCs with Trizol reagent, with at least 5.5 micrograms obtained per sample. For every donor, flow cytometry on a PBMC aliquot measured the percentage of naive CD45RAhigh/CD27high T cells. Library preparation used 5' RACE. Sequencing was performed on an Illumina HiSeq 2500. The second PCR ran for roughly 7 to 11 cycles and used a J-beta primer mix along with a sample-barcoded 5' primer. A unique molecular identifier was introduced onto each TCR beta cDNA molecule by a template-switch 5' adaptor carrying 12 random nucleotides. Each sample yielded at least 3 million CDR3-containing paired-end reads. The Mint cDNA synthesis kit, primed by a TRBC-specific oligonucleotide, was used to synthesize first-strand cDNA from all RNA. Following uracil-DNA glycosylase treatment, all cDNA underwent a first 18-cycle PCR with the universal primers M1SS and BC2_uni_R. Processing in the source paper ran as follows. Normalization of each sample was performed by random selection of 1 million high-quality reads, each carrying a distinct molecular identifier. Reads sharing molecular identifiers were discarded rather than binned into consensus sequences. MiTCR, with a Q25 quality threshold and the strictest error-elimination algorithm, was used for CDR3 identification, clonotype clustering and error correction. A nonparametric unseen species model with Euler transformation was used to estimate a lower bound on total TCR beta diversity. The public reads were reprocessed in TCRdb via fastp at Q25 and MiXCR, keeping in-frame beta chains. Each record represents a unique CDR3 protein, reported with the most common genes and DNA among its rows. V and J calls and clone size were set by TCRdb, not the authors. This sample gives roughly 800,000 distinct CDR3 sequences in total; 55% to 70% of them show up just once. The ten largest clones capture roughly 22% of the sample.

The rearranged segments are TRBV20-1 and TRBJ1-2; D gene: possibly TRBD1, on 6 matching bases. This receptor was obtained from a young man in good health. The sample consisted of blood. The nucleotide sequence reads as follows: TGCAGTGCTAGGAGACAGGCCGTATCCTATGGCTACACCTTC. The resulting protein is CSARRQAVSYGYTF.